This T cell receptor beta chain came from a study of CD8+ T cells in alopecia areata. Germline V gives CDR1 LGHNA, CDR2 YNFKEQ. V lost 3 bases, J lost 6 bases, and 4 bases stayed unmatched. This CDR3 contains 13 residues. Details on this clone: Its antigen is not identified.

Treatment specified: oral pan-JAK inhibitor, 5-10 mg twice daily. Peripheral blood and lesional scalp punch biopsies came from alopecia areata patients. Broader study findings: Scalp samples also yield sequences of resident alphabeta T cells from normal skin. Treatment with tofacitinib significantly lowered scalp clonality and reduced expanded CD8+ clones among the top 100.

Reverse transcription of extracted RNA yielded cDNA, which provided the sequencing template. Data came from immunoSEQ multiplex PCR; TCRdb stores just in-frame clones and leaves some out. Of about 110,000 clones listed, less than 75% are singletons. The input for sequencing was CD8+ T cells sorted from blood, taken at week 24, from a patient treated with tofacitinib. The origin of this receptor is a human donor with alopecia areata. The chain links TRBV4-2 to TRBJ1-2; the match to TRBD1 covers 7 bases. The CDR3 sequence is CASSHRTGHGYTF. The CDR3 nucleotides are TGTGCCAGCAGCCATCGGACAGGTCATGGCTACACCTTC.